A selection of T cell receptor beta chains follows, all from one sample in a study of T cell changes during pregnancy in multiple sclerosis. Clones were sequenced by immunoSEQ multiplex PCR, and TCRdb holds only the in-frame ones, with some missing. Of under 40,000 clones listed, 92% are singletons. The sequenced sample was CD8+ T cells from peripheral blood mononuclear cells, obtained before pregnancy. These receptors were obtained from a female donor with multiple sclerosis, enrolled in a pregnancy study. CDR3s include the opening cysteine and the closing phenylalanine or tryptophan.

TRBV19	TRBJ1-5	14	CASRVGHSNQPQHF
TRBV7-8	TRBJ1-5	16	CASSPWTVTSNQPQHF
TRBV7-9	TRBJ1-1	14	CASTPVRVDTEAFF
TRBV4-1	TRBJ2-1	16	CASSQSGGAGYNEQFF
TRBV6-1	TRBJ1-1	14	CASSVQGWNTEAFF
TRBV13	TRBJ2-4	13	CASSSGLGDIQYF
TRBV11-1	TRBJ1-1	13	CASRGAGNTEAFF
TRBV9	TRBJ2-2	15	CASSVGQGGTGELFF
TRBV5-6	TRBJ2-7	15	CASSLVQGSSYEQYF
TRBV11-3	TRBJ2-1	16	CASSLEGQGAYNEQFF
TRBV7-9	TRBJ1-2	17	CASSNGQGKGSVYSYTF
TRBV21-1	TRBJ2-7	14	CAQTDRLFSYEQYF
TRBV9	TRBJ2-2	15	CASSPGGDNTGELFF
TRBV4-2	NA	16	CASSQEAQGKIYEQYF
TRBV10-3	TRBJ2-7	15	CAIGTRDIASYEQYF
TRBV4-2	TRBJ2-7	16	CASSQEDTTSSYEQYF
TRBV27	TRBJ1-1	15	CASSPYRGGGTEAFF
TRBV18	TRBJ2-2	12	CASSGSAGELFF
TRBV7-9	TRBJ1-1	15	CASSFFLGANTEAFF
TRBV13	TRBJ1-5	12	CASSSGGQPQHF
TRBV4-1	TRBJ1-4	14	CASSLGTGEEKLFF
TRBV9	TRBJ2-7	14	CASSVGAGAYEQYF
TRBV9	TRBJ2-3	15	CASSVGGGTTDTQYF
TRBV7-6	TRBJ2-1	19	CASSGGWASGARSYNEQFF
TRBV7-9	TRBJ2-1	12	CASSLAAGDVFF
TRBV7-3	TRBJ2-1	17	CASSPTAGTSSYNEQFF
TRBV5-1	TRBJ1-6	14	CASGGDFYNSPLHF
TRBV27	TRBJ2-7	13	CASTSGRLDEQYF
TRBV7-9	TRBJ2-7	14	CASSSPGTGVEQYF
TRBV7-3	TRBJ2-1	15	CASSLLLSSLNEQFF
TRBV25-1	TRBJ2-5	18	CASSGPLGLAGGRETQYF
TRBV5-1	TRBJ2-3	18	CASSPWRLGDSRTDTQYF
TRBV5-1	TRBJ2-4	18	CASSLGAFPPLAKNIQYF
TRBV5-4	TRBJ2-1	15	CASSFGDRGYNEQFF
TRBV7-9	TRBJ2-1	16	CASSSLAGTRYNEQFF
TRBV11-2	TRBJ2-5	17	CASSLEWLAGGLETQYF
TRBV19	TRBJ1-5	15	CASSIRQGTRQPQHF
TRBV30	TRBJ2-7	15	CAWSPPDRRAYEQYF
TRBV27	TRBJ1-5	15	CASSLYRARDQPQHF
TRBV7-8	TRBJ2-2	12	CASSLHAGELFF
TRBV10-3	TRBJ2-5	13	CASEGSGEETQYF
TRBV5-4	TRBJ1-1	15	CASSLAGNLDTEAFF
TRBV27	TRBJ2-1	15	CASNQLAGGYNEQFF
TRBV27	TRBJ2-7	14	CASSLTRDRGEQYF
TRBV7-6	TRBJ2-7	13	CASSSGLPYEQYF